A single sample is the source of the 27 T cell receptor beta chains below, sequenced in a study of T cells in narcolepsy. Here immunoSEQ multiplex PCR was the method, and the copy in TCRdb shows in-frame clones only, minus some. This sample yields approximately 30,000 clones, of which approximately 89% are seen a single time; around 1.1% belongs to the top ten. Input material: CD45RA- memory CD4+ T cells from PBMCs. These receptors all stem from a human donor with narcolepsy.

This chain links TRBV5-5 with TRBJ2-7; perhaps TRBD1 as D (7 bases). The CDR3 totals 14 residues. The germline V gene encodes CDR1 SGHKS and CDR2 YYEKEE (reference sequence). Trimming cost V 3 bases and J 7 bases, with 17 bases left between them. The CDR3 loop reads CASSSGTVGGEQYV. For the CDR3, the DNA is TGTGCCAGCAGCTCCGGGACAGTCGGGGGAGAGCAGTACGTC.

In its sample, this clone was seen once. The CDR3 is CASSALMGANTEAFF. The CDR3 nucleotides read TGCGCCAGCAGCGCCTTAATGGGGGCAAACACTGAAGCTTTCTTT. The chain is built from TRBV5-1 and TRBJ1-1; perhaps TRBD1 as D (6 bases). The germline V and J ends were trimmed by 4 bases and 2 bases, with 15 bases remaining between them. CDR1 is SGHRS and CDR2 is YFSETQ in the germline V gene. The CDR3 consists of 15 residues.

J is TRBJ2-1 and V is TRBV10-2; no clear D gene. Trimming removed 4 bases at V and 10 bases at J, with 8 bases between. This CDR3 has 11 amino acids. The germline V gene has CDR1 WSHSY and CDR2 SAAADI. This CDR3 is CASSGGREQFF. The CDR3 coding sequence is TGCGCCAGCAGTGGTGGACGCGAGCAGTTCTTC.

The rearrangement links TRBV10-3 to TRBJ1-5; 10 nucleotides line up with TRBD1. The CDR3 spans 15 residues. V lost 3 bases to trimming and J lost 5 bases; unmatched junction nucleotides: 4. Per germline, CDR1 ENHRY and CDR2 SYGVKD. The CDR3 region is CAISDSDRGYQPQHF. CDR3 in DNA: TGTGCCATCAGTGATTCGGACAGGGGGTATCAGCCCCAGCATTTT.

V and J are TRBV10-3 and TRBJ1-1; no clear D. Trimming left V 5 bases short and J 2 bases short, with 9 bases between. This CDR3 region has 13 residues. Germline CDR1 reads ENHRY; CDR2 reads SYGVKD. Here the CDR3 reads CAISRNSNTEAFF. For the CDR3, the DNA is TGTGCCATCAGTCGAAACAGTAACACTGAAGCTTTCTTT.

The CDR3 loop reads CASSSDRVASGANVLTF. In DNA form, the CDR3 reads TGCGCCAGCAGCTCGGACAGGGTTGCCTCTGGGGCCAACGTCCTGACTTTC. This rearrangement joins TRBV5-1 to TRBJ2-6; 8 bases map to TRBD1. The V gene's germline CDR1 is SGHRS and CDR2 YFSETQ. The trim removed 3 bases at V and 0 bases at J, leaving 5 bases unmatched. The CDR3 covers 17 residues.

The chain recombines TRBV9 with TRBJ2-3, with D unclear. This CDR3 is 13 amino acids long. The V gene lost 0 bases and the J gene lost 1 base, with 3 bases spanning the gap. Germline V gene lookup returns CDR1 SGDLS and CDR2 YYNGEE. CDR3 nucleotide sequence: TGTGCCAGCAGCGTAGGGCGCACAGATACGCAGTATTTT. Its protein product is CASSVGRTDTQYF. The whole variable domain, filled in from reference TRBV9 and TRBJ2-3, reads DSGVTQTPKHLITATGQRVTLRCSPRSGDLSVYWYQQSLDQGLQFLIQYYNGEERAKGNILERFSAQQFPDLHSELNLSSLELGDSALYFCASSVGRTDTQYFGPGTRLTVL.

The CDR3 nucleotides read TGTGCCAGCAGCTTGCGAGAGACCCAGTACTTC. This translates into CASSLRETQYF. The V gene is TRBV5-6, the J gene TRBJ2-5, with unresolved D. Deletions cut 1 base from V and 4 bases from J, with 2 bases between. This CDR3 spans 11 amino acids. CDR1 SGHDT and CDR2 YYEEEE come from the germline V gene.

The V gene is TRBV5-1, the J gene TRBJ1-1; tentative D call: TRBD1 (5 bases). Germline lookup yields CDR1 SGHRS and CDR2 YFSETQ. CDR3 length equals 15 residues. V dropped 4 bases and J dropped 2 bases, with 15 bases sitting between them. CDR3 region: CASSVGTAVNTEAFF. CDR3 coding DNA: TGCGCCAGCAGCGTAGGGACGGCAGTTAACACTGAAGCTTTCTTT.

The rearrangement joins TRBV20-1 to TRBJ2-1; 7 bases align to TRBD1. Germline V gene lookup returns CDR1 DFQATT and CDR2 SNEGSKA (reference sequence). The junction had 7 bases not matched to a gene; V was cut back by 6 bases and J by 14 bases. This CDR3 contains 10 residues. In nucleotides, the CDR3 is TGCAGTGCGCGAGAACAGGGGAAGTTCTTC. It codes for CSAREQGKFF.

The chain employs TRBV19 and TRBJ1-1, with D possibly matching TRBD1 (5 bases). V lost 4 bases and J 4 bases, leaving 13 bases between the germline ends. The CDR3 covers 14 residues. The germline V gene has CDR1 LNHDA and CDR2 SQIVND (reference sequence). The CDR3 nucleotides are TGTGCCAGTAGTAAGGCAGTTGGGGGCACTGAAGCTTTCTTT. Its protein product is CASSKAVGGTEAFF.

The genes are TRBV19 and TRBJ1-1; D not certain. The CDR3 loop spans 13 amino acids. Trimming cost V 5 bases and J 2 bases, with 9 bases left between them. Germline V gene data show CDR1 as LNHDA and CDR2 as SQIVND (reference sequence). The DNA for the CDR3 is TGTGCCAGTAGTTCAACGGGTAACACTGAAGCTTTCTTT. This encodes CASSSTGNTEAFF.

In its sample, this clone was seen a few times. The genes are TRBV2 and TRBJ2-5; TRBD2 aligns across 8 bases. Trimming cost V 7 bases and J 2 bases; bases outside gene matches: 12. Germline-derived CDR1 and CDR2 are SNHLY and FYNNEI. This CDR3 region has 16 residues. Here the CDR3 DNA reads TGTGCCAGCATGAGGAACAGCGGGGGCCCTCAAGAGACCCAGTACTTC. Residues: CASMRNSGGPQETQYF.

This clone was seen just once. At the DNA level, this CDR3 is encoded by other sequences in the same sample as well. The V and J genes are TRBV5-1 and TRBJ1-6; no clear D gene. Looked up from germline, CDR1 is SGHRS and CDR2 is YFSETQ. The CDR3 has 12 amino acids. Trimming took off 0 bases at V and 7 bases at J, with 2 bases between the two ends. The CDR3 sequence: CASSLENSPLHF. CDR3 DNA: TGCGCCAGCAGCTTGGAGAATTCACCCCTCCACTTT.

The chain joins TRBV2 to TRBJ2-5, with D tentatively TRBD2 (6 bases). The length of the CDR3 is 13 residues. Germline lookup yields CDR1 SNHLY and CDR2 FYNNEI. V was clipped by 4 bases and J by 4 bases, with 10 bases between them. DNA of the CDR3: TGTGCCAGCAGTGGGGGAGGAACAGAGACCCAGTACTTC. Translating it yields CASSGGGTETQYF.

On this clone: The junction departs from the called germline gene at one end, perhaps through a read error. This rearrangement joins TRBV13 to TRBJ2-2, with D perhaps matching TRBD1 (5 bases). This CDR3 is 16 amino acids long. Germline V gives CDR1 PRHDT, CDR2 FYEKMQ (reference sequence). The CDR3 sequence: CASGLGVLADTGELFF. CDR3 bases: TGTGCCAGCGGCTTAGGGGTGCTTGCGGACACCGGGGAGCTGTTTTTT.

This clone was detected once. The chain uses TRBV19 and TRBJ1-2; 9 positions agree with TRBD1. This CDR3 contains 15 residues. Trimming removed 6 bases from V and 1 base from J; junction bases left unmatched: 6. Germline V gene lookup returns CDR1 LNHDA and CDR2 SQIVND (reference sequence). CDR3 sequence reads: CASSPNRGLNYGYTF. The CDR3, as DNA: TGTGCCAGTAGCCCGAACAGGGGGCTTAACTATGGCTACACCTTC.

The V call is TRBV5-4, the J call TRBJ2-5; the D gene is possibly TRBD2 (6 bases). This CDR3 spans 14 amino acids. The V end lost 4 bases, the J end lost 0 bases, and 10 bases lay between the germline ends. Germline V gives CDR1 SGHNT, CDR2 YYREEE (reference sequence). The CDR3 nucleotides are TGTGCCAGCAGCGCGGGATTCAACCAAGAGACCCAGTACTTC. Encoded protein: CASSAGFNQETQYF.

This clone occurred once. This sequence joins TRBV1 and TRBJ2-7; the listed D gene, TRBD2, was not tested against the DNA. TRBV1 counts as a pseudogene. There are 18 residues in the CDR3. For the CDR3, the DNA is TGCACCAGCAGCCGGCAGAGACGTACCAGCGGGACGTTTTACGAGCAGTACTTC. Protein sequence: CTSSRQRRTSGTFYEQYF.

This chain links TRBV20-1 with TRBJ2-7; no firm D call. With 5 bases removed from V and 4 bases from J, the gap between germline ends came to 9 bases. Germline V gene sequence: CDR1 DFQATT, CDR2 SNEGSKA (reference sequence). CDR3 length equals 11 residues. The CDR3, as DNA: TGCAGTGCTCCGGCCCCATACGAGCAGTACTTC. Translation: CSAPAPYEQYF.

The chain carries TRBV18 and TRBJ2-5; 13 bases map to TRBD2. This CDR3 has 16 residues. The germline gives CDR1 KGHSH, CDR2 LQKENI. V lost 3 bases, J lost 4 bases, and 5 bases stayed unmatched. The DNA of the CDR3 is TGTGCCAGCTCACCCGGACTAGCGGGGGCAGGAGAGACCCAGTACTTC. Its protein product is CASSPGLAGAGETQYF.

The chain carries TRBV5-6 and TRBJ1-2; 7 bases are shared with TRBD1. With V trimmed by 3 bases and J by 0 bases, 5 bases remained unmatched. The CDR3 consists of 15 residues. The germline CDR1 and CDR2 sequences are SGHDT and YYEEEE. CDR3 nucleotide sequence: TGTGCCAGCAGCTATGACAGGGCCACTAACTATGGCTACACCTTC. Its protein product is CASSYDRATNYGYTF.

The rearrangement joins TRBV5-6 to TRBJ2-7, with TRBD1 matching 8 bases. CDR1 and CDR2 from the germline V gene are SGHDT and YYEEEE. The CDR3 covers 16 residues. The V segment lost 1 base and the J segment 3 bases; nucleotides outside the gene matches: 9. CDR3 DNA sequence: TGTGCCAGCAGCTTGATAACAGGGGGTGCTCTCTACGAGCAGTACTTC. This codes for CASSLITGGALYEQYF.

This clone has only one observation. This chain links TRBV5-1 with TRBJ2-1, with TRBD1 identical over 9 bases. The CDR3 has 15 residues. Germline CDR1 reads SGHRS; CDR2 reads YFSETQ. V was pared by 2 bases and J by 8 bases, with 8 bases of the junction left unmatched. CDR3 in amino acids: CASSFGGQGLDEQFF. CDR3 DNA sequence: TGCGCCAGCAGCTTTGGGGGACAGGGTCTCGATGAGCAGTTCTTC.

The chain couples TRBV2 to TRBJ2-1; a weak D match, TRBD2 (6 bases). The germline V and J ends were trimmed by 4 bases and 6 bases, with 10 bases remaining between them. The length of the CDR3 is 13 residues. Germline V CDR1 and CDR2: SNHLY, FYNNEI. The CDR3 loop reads CASSVGGSNEQFF. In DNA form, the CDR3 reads TGTGCCAGCAGTGTCGGAGGGTCCAATGAGCAGTTCTTC.

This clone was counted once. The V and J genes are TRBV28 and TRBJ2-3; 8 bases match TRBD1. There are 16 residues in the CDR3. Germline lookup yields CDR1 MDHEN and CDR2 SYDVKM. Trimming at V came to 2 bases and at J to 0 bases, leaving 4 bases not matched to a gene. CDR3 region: CASSLGTGASTDTQYF. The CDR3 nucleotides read TGTGCCAGCAGTTTAGGGACAGGAGCGAGCACAGATACGCAGTATTTT.

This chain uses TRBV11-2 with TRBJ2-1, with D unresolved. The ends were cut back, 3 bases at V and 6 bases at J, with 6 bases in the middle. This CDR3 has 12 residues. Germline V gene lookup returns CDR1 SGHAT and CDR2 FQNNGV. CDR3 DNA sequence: TGTGCCAGCAGCTTCGTGGGCAATGAGCAGTTCTTC. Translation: CASSFVGNEQFF.